This T cell receptor (beta chain) came from a study of cytomegalovirus exposure and HLA in healthy donors. 13 Jbeta primers and 60 Vbeta primers were used for the PCR. Libraries were prepared by immunoSEQ multiplex PCR; TCRdb keeps only in-frame clonotypes and omits some of them. In the table there are some 190,000 clones, roughly 90% of which are singletons. The material sequenced was PBMCs. The TCR comes from a boy aged 2 to 10 in good health and CMV-seronegative.

This CDR3 reads CASSDLGTGPGEQYF. The CDR3 DNA follows: TGTGCCAGCAGCGACCTAGGGACAGGGCCGGGTGAGCAGTACTTC. The chain employs TRBV2 and TRBJ2-7; 9 bases fit TRBD1. The J segment lost 7 bases and the V segment lost 6 bases, leaving 13 bases of the junction unmatched. The CDR3 covers 15 residues. Germline V CDR1 and CDR2: SNHLY, FYNNEI.